The rows below give T cell receptor beta chains drawn from one sample of a study of T cells after somatic rescue of genetic block. Clones were read by immunoSEQ multiplex PCR, and TCRdb kept only the in-frame ones, dropping some. The table shows 45,000 to 70,000 clones, with around 96% occurring only once. Sequencing was performed on peripheral blood mononuclear cells (PBMCs). Every receptor here comes from a child less than two years old. Each CDR3 is given with its conserved first and last residue. D genes are given only for firm matches. Rows give clone size only sometimes, using once, few, many, or a class for an expanded clone.

cdr3_aa	cdr3_nt	d_call	v_call	j_call	clone_size
CASSNHRGAGKNIQYF	TGTGCCAGCAGCAATCACAGGGGTGCGGGCAAAAACATTCAGTACTTC	TRBD1	TRBV5-5	TRBJ2-4	NA
CASSRAAGVTDTQYF	TGTGCCAGCAGCCGGGCGGCAGGGGTTACAGATACGCAGTATTTT	NA	TRBV4-2	TRBJ2-3	NA
CASSSLRAHNEQFF	TGTGCCAGCAGCTCATTAAGGGCCCACAATGAGCAGTTCTTC	NA	TRBV11-2	TRBJ2-1	NA
CASSFGGSSYNEQFF	TGTGCCAGCAGCTTCGGGGGGAGCTCCTACAATGAGCAGTTCTTC	TRBD2	TRBV5-6	TRBJ2-1	NA
CASSLGTSGRNEQFF	TGCGCCAGCAGCTTGGGGACTAGCGGGAGAAATGAGCAGTTCTTC	TRBD2	TRBV5-1	TRBJ2-1	NA
CASSFAGTGLANYGYTF	TGTGCCAGCAGTTTCGCCGGGACAGGGCTAGCTAACTATGGCTACACCTTC	TRBD1	TRBV28	TRBJ1-2	NA
CASSVLQGTTEAFF	TGTGCCAGCAGTGTTCTCCAGGGTACGACTGAAGCTTTCTTT	NA	TRBV6-1	TRBJ1-1	once
CASKPGQGEAEQYF	TGTGCCAGTAAACCGGGACAGGGGGAAGCCGAGCAGTACTTC	TRBD1	TRBV19	TRBJ2-7	NA
CASSKGLAGARDVEQYF	TGCGCCAGCAGCAAGGGACTAGCGGGAGCACGGGACGTCGAGCAGTACTTC	TRBD2	TRBV5-1	TRBJ2-7	NA
CAISEGGRDYGYTF	TGTGCCATCAGTGAAGGGGGCAGGGACTATGGCTACACCTTC	TRBD1	TRBV10-3	TRBJ1-2	NA
CASSLTGYGNTIYF	TGTGCCAGCAGCTTAACAGGCTATGGAAACACCATATATTTT	NA	TRBV7-9	TRBJ1-3	NA
CASSDPGTGVYEQYF	TGTGCCAGCAGTGATCCCGGGACAGGGGTTTACGAGCAGTACTTC	TRBD1	TRBV6-1	TRBJ2-7	NA
CASSAGTGEAFF	TGTGCCAGCAGCGCCGGGACAGGGGAAGCTTTCTTT	TRBD1	TRBV2	TRBJ1-1	NA
CASSFGGMNTEAFF	TGTGCCAGCAGTTTCGGGGGCATGAACACTGAAGCTTTCTTT	NA	TRBV27	TRBJ1-1	NA
CASSTKIFRGANTGELFF	TGTGCCAGCAGCACGAAGATATTCCGGGGGGCCAACACCGGGGAGCTGTTTTTT	NA	TRBV5-4	TRBJ2-2	NA
CASSLSSFYNEQFF	TGTGCCAGCAGCTTATCCTCCTTCTACAATGAGCAGTTCTTC	NA	TRBV11-3	TRBJ2-1	NA
CATLAGGGEQYF	TGTGCCACACTAGCGGGAGGGGGCGAGCAGTACTTC	NA	TRBV21-1	TRBJ2-7	once
CAISGLAGTDTQYF	TGTGCCATCAGTGGCCTAGCGGGGACAGATACGCAGTATTTT	TRBD2	TRBV10-3	TRBJ2-3	NA